This entry lists 5 T cell receptor beta chains sequenced from one sample in a study of cytomegalovirus exposure and HLA in healthy donors. Amplification used 60 Vbeta primers and 13 Jbeta primers. The assay was immunoSEQ multiplex PCR, and TCRdb's table has in-frame clones only and misses some. Here the sample spans 200,000 or so clones, 78% being singletons. Sequencing was done on a sample of PBMCs. Receptors originate from a woman in her thirties in good health and CMV-seropositive.

This chain connects TRBV5-6 to TRBJ1-2; 8 positions match TRBD1. CDR3 length: 18 amino acids. Germline values: CDR1 SGHDT, CDR2 YYEEEE. J gave up 8 bases and V 3 bases, and 21 bases lay outside the gene matches. The CDR3 loop reads CASSSGQGVSMASRGYTF. The CDR3 nucleotides are TGTGCCAGCAGCTCTGGACAGGGTGTATCGATGGCTTCTCGGGGCTACACCTTC.

The V call is TRBV2, the J call TRBJ1-1; perhaps TRBD1 as D (5 bases). Germline values: CDR1 SNHLY, CDR2 FYNNEI. V was shortened by 3 bases and J by 11 bases, with 16 bases between the two germline ends. The CDR3 is made up of 13 amino acids. CDR3 DNA sequence: TGTGCCAGCAGTGAGACCGCAGGGATCTTGGCTTTCTTT. Amino acids: CASSETAGILAFF.

V usage is TRBV10-1 and J usage is TRBJ1-4; 7 nucleotides agree with TRBD1. The V gene's germline CDR1 is WNHNN and CDR2 SYGVQD (reference sequence). The V gene end was trimmed by 2 bases and the J gene end by 11 bases; junction bases not matched to a gene: 2. This CDR3 region has 12 residues. This CDR3 reads CASSEPTGKLFF. The CDR3 DNA follows: TGCGCCAGCAGTGAGCCGACAGGGAAACTGTTTTTT.

The genes are TRBV13 and TRBJ2-7; TRBD1 might be the D (6 bases). Between the trimmed V and J ends, which lost 6 bases and 2 bases, there was a span of 14 bases. This CDR3 has 14 amino acids. Germline lookup yields CDR1 PRHDT and CDR2 FYEKMQ (reference sequence). In nucleotides, the CDR3 is TGTGCCAGCAGTCTCGACAGGCTTACCTACGAGCAGTACTTC. Protein sequence: CASSLDRLTYEQYF.

The chain joins TRBV18 to TRBJ2-5; TRBD2 agrees at 9 bases. CDR3 length equals 15 residues. With 4 bases clipped from V and 5 bases from J, the junction kept 8 bases outside the gene matches. CDR1 KGHSH and CDR2 LQKENI come from the germline V gene. The CDR3 coding sequence is TGTGCCAGCTCACGAGCGGGGGGAGTTTCGGAGACCCAGTACTTC. As protein: CASSRAGGVSETQYF.